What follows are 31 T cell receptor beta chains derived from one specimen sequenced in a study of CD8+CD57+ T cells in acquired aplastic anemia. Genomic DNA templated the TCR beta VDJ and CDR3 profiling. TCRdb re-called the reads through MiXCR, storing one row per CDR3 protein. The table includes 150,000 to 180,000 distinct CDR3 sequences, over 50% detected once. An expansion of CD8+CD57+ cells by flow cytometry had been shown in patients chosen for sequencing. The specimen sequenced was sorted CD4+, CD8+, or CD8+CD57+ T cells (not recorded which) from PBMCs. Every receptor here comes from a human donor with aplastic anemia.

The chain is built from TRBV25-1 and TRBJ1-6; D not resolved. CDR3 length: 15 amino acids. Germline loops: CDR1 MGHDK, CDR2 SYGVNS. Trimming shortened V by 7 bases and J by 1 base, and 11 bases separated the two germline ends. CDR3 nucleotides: TGTGCCAGCAACGGGTTGTCGTCCTATAATTCACCCCTCCACTTT. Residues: CASNGLSSYNSPLHF.

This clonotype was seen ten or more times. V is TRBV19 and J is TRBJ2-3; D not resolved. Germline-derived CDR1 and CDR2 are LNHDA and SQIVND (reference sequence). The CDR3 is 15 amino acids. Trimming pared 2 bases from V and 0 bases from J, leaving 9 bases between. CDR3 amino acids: CASSITSYSTDTQYF. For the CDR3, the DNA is TGTGCCAGTAGTATAACTTCCTACAGCACAGATACGCAGTATTTT.

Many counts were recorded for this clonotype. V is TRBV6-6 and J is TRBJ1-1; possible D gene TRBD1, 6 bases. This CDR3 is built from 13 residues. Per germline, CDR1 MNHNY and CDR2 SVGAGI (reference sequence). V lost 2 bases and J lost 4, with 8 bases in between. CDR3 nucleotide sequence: TGTGCCAGCAGTTACACAGGGAGCACTGAAGCTTTCTTT. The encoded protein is CASSYTGSTEAFF.

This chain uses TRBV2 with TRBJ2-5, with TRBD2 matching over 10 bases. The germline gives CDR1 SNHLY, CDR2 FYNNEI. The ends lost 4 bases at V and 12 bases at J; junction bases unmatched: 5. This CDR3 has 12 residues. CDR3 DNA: TGTGCCAGCAGTGCGACTAGCGGGCCCAAGTACTTC. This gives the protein CASSATSGPKYF.

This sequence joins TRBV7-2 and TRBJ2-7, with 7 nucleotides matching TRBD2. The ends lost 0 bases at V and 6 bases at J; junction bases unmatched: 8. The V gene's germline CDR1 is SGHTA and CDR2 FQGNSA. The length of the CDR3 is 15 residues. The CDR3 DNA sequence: TGTGCCAGCAGCTTAGCCGGGACGGGAGGAATCGAGCAGTACTTC. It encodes CASSLAGTGGIEQYF. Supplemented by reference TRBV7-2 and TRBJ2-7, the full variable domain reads GAGVSQSPSNKVTEKGKDVELRCDPISGHTALYWYRQSLGQGLEFLIYFQGNSAPDKSGLPSDRFSAERTGGSVSTLTIQRTQQEDSAVYLCASSLAGTGGIEQYFGPGTRLTVT.

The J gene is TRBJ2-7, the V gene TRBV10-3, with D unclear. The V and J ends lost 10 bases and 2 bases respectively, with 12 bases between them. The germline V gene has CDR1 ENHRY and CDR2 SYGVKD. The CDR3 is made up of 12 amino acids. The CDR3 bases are TGTGCCACCAGGACGTTAGCCTACGAGCAGTACTTC. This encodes CATRTLAYEQYF.

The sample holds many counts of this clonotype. The CDR3 is CASSLTSGGSQETQYF. CDR3 coding DNA: TGTGCCAGCAGCTTGACTAGCGGGGGGTCCCAAGAGACCCAGTACTTC. The J gene is TRBJ2-5, the V gene TRBV7-9; 13 positions match TRBD2. CDR3 length: 16 amino acids. The V gene's germline CDR1 is SEHNR and CDR2 FQNEAQ (reference sequence). J was trimmed by 1 base and V by 3 bases; bases with no gene match: 2.

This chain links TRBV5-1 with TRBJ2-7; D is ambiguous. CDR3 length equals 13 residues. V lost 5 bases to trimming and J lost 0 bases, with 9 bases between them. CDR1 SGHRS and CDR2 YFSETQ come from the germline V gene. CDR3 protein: CASREENSYEQYF. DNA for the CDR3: TGCGCCAGCAGGGAAGAAAACTCCTACGAGCAGTACTTC.

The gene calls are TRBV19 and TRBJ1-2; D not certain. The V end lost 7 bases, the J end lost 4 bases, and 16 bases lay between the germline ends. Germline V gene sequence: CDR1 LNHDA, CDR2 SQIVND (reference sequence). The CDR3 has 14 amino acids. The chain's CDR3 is CASTPRGSVYGYTF. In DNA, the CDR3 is TGTGCCAGTACCCCACGCGGTTCTGTCTATGGCTACACCTTC.

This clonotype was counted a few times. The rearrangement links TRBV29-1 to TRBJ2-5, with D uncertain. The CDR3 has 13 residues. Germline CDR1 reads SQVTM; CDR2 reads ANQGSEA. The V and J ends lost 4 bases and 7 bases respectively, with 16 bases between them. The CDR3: CSVVPGSTGTQYF. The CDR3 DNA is TGCAGCGTTGTTCCTGGTTCGACGGGGACCCAGTACTTC.

As DNA, the CDR3 is TGTGCCACCAGCAGTGACCGAGCCCTCGGTGAGCAGTTCTTC. Amino acids: CATSSDRALGEQFF. V and J are TRBV15 and TRBJ2-1; D gene uncertain. Trimming stripped 3 bases from V and 9 bases from J, with 15 bases between. CDR1 and CDR2 from the germline V gene are LNHNV and YYDKDF (reference sequence). The CDR3 has 14 amino acids.

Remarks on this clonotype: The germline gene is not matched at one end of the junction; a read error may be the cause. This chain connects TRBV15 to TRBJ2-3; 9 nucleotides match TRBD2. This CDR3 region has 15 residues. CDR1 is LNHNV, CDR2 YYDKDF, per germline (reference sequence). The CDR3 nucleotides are TGTGCCACCAACAGAGTAGGGCGGGGGGGAGATACGCAGTATTTT. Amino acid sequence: CATNRVGRGGDTQYF. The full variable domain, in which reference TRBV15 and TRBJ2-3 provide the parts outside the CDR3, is DAMVIQNPRYQVTQFGKPVTLSCSQTLNHNVMYWYQQKSSQAPKLLFHYYDKDFNNEADTPDNFQSRRPNTSFCFLDIRSPGLGDTAMYLCATNRVGRGGDTQYFGPGTRLTVL.

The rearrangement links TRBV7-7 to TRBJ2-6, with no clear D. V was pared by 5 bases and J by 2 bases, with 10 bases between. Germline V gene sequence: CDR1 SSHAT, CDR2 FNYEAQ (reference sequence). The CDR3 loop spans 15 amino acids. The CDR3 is CASSPLETGANVLTF. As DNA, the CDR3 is TGTGCCAGCAGCCCTTTGGAGACTGGGGCCAACGTCCTGACTTTC.

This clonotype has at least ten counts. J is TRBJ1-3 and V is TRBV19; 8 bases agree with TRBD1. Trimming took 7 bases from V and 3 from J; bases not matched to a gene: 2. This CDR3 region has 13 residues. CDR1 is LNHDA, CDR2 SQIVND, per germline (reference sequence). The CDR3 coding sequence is TGTGCCAGTACGACAGGGGTTGGAAACACCATATATTTT. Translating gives CASTTGVGNTIYF.

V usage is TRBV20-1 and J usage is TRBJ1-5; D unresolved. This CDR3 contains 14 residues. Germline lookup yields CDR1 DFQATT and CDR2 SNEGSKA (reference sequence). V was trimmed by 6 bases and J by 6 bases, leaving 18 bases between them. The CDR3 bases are TGCAGTGCCGCCCGGGTCGAGGGAGGTCAGCCCCAGCATTTT. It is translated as CSAARVEGGQPQHF.

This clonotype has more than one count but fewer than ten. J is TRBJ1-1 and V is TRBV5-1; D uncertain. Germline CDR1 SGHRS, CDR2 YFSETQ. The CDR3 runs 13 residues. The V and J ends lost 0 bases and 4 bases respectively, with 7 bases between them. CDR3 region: CASSLEVGTEAFF. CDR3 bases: TGCGCCAGCAGCTTGGAAGTTGGCACTGAAGCTTTCTTT.

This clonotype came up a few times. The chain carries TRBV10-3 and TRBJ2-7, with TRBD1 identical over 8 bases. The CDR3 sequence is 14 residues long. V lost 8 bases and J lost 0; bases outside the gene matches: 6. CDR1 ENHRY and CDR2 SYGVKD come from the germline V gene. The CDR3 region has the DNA TGTGCCATCGCCTGGGGGACAGGCTCCTACGAGCAGTACTTC. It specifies CAIAWGTGSYEQYF.

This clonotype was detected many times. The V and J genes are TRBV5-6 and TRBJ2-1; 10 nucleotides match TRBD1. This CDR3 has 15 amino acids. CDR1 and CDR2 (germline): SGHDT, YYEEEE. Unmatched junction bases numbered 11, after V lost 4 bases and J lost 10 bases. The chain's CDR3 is CASSPPLTGGREQFF. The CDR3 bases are TGTGCCAGCAGCCCTCCCTTGACAGGGGGCAGGGAGCAGTTCTTC.

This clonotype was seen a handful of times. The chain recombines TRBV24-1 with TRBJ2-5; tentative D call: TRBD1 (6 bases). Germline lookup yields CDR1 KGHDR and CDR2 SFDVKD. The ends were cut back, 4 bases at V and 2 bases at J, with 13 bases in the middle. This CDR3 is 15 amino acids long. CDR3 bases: TGTGCCACCAGTGAGCAGGCCAGGGGACAAGAGACCCAGTACTTC. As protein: CATSEQARGQETQYF.

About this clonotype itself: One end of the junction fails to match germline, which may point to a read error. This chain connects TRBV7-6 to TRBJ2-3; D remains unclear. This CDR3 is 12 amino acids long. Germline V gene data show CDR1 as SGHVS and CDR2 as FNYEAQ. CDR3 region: CASSSRADTQYF. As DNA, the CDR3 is TGTGCCAGCAGCTCCCGGGCAGATACGCAGTACTTT.

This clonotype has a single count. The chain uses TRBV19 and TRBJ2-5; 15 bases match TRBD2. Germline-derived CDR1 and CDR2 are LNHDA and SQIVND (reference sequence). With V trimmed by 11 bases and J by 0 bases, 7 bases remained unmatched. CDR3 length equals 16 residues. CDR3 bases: TGTGCCCCCCCCGGGACTAGCGGGGGGTACCAAGAGACCCAGTACTTC. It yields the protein CAPPGTSGGYQETQYF.

The CDR3 sequence: CSARAGGPIDEQFF. The DNA of the CDR3 is TGCAGTGCTAGAGCGGGGGGCCCCATCGATGAGCAGTTCTTC. The chain uses TRBV20-1 and TRBJ2-1, with D tentatively TRBD2 (7 bases). The CDR3 contains 14 residues. Germline CDR1 is DFQATT and CDR2 is SNEGSKA (reference sequence). V lost 1 base and J lost 8, with 15 bases in between.

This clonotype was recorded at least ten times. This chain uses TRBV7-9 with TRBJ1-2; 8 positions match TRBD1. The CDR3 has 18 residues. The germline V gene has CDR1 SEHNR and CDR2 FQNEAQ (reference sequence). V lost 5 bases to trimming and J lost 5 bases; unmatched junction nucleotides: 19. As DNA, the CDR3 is TGTGCCAGCAGCCCACAGACAGGGGACCTATCCAGCTCGTATGGCTACACCTTC. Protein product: CASSPQTGDLSSSYGYTF.

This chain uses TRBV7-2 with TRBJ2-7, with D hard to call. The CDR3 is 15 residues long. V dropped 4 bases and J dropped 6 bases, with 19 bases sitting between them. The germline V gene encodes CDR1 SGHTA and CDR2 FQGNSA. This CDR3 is CASSSVGRREGEQYF. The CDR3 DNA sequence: TGTGCCAGCAGCTCAGTAGGCCGCCGAGAAGGCGAGCAGTACTTC. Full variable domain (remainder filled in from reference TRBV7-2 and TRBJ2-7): GAGVSQSPSNKVTEKGKDVELRCDPISGHTALYWYRQSLGQGLEFLIYFQGNSAPDKSGLPSDRFSAERTGGSVSTLTIQRTQQEDSAVYLCASSSVGRREGEQYFGPGTRLTVT.

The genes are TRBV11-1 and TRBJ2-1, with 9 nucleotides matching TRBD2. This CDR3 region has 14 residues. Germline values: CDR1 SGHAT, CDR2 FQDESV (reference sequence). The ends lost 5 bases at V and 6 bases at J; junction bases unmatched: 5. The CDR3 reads CASSPTSGGNEQFF. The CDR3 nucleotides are TGTGCCAGCAGCCCGACTAGCGGTGGCAATGAGCAGTTCTTC.

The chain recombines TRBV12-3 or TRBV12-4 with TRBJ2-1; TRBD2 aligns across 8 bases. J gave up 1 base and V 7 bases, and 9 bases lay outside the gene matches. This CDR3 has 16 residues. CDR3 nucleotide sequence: TGTGCCAGCAACGCGGGGGGTGTTGGATCCTACAATGAGCAGTTCTTC. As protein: CASNAGGVGSYNEQFF.

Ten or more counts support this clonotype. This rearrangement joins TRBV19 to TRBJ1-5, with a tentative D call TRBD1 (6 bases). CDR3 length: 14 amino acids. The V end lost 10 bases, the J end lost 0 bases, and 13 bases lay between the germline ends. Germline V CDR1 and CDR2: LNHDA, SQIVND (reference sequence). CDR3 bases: TGTGCCACCTCGTCAGGGGATAGCAATCAGCCCCAGCATTTT. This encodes CATSSGDSNQPQHF.

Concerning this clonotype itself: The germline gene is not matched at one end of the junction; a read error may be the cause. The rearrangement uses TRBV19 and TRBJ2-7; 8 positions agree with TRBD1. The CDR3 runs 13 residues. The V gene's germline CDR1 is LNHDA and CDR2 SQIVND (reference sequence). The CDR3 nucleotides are TGTGCCAGTAGTATAGACTCGGGCAGGGGGCTTTTCTTC. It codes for CASSIDSGRGLFF.

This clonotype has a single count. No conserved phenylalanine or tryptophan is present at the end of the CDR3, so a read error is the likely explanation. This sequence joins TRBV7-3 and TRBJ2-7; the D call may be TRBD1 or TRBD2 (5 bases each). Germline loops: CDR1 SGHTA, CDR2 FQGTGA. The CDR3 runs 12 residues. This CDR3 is CASSLKRDDQYL. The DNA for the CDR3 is TGTGCCAGCAGCTTAAAAAGGGACGATCAGTACCTC.

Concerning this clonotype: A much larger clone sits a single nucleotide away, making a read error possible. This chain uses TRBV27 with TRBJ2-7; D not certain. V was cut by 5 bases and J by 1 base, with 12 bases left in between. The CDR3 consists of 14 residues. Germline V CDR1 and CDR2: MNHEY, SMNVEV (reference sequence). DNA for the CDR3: TGTGCCAGCAGTCCCTACATGGGATCCTACGAGCAGTACTTC. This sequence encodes CASSPYMGSYEQYF.

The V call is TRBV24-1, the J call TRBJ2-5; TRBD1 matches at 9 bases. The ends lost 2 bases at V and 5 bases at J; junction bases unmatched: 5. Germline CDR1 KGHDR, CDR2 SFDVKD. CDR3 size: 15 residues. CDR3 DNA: TGTGCCACCAGTGATTGGGGACAGGGCAGGGAGACCCAGTACTTC. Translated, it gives CATSDWGQGRETQYF.